These 6 T cell receptor beta chains were sequenced from one sample in a study of cytomegalovirus exposure and HLA in healthy donors. PCR employed 60 Vbeta and 13 Jbeta primers. Sequenced by immunoSEQ multiplex PCR; TCRdb stores in-frame clones only, minus some. The table has about 200,000 clones, around 74% seen once. Specimen: PBMCs. The receptors were gathered from a girl under 18 in good health and CMV-seropositive.

This chain joins TRBV6-6 and TRBJ2-7, with TRBD2 matching over 7 bases. Germline-derived CDR1 and CDR2 are MNHNY and SVGAGI (reference sequence). The CDR3 covers 13 residues. Losses at the gene ends were 7 bases for V and 5 bases for J; bases not matched to a gene: 8. The DNA of the CDR3 is TGTGCCAGCACGGGAGGACCGACGGACGAGCAGTACTTC. Translation: CASTGGPTDEQYF.

The V gene is TRBV19, the J gene TRBJ1-5; D remains unclear. The CDR3 consists of 14 residues. With 3 bases removed from V and 9 bases from J, the gap between germline ends came to 15 bases. The germline CDR1 and CDR2 sequences are LNHDA and SQIVND (reference sequence). The chain's CDR3 is CASSIREEGTPQHF. The CDR3 region has the DNA TGTGCCAGTAGTATTCGAGAGGAGGGCACGCCCCAGCATTTT. Complete variable domain (other parts from reference TRBV19 and TRBJ1-5): DGGITQSPKYLFRKEGQNVTLSCEQNLNHDAMYWYRQDPGQGLRLIYYSQIVNDFQKGDIAEGYSVSREKKESFPLTVTSAQKNPTAFYLCASSIREEGTPQHFGDGTRLSIL.

The genes are TRBV5-6 and TRBJ1-1; weak D call: TRBD1 (6 bases). CDR3 length equals 13 residues. In germline, CDR1 is SGHDT, CDR2 YYEEEE. The germline V and J ends were trimmed by 6 bases and 0 bases, with 9 bases remaining between them. The CDR3 sequence is CASNGQLNTEAFF. CDR3 nucleotide sequence: TGTGCCAGCAATGGACAGTTGAACACTGAAGCTTTCTTT.

This clone showed up just once. J is TRBJ2-5 and V is TRBV29-1, with D possibly TRBD1 on 5 matching bases. V was shortened by 5 bases and J by 0 bases, with 13 bases between the two germline ends. The CDR3 length is 14 residues. Germline assignment: CDR1 SQVTM and CDR2 ANQGSEA. The CDR3 DNA is TGCAGCGTTCGGTTACAGGAAAACCAAGAGACCCAGTACTTC. Translated: CSVRLQENQETQYF.

The chain links TRBV27 to TRBJ2-3; maybe TRBD1 (5 bases). V was pared by 4 bases and J by 1 base, with 12 bases between. This CDR3 has 15 residues. Germline CDR1 MNHEY, CDR2 SMNVEV (reference sequence). The CDR3, as DNA: TGTGCCAGCAGTTCAGGGCGTTGGGGCACAGATACGCAGTATTTT. This sequence encodes CASSSGRWGTDTQYF.

This chain connects TRBV2 to TRBJ2-7, with 9 bases lining up with TRBD1. Unmatched junction bases numbered 6, after V lost 0 bases and J lost 6 bases. The CDR3 covers 15 residues. Germline assignment: CDR1 SNHLY and CDR2 FYNNEI. The CDR3 spells CASSEALWDRVEQYF. The CDR3 bases are TGTGCCAGCAGTGAAGCGCTTTGGGACAGGGTCGAGCAGTACTTC.